Shown below are 19 T cell receptor beta chains from a single sample sequenced in a study of T-cell reconstitution after alpha-beta-depleted transplantation in children. Preparing the TCRbeta library involved the use of unique molecular identifiers. TCRdb redid the calling of the PCR reads with MiXCR, one entry per CDR3 protein. The table lists 500,000 to 650,000 distinct CDR3 sequences, 10% to 15% of them singletons. The source was PBMCs, mostly from graft donor cells, collected 360 days after TCRalphabeta/CD19-depleted stem cell transplant. The source of these receptors is a male patient younger than 18 who had a stem cell transplant for acute myeloid leukemia, so the T cells may come from the graft donor.

This clonotype was detected ten times or more. The chain links TRBV20-1 to TRBJ2-1, with 8 bases aligning to TRBD1. The CDR3 has 13 amino acids. Germline CDR1 is DFQATT and CDR2 is SNEGSKA (reference sequence). The junction had 7 bases not matched to a gene; V was cut back by 3 bases and J by 9 bases. Written as DNA, the CDR3 is TGCAGTGCTAGGGACAGGGCAGGGGCTGAGCAGTTCTTC. Translated: CSARDRAGAEQFF.

This sequence joins TRBV18 and TRBJ1-5; 9 bases align to TRBD1. CDR1 is KGHSH and CDR2 is LQKENI in the germline V gene. The CDR3 spans 16 residues. V gave up 3 bases and J gave up 4 bases; unmatched junction bases: 7. The CDR3 region is CASSPLQGATNQPQHF. CDR3 coding DNA: TGTGCCAGCTCACCCTTACAGGGGGCGACGAATCAGCCCCAGCATTTT.

This clonotype has at least ten counts. The gene calls are TRBV15 and TRBJ2-7; tentative D call: TRBD2 (5 bases). The CDR3 spans 12 residues. V was trimmed by 5 bases and J by 6 bases, leaving 11 bases between them. Germline CDR1 is LNHNV and CDR2 is YYDKDF (reference sequence). CDR3 nucleotides: TGTGCCACCAGCTTAGCGTCCCTCGAGCAGTACTTC. Its translation: CATSLASLEQYF. The full variable domain, with the rest looked up from reference TRBV15 and TRBJ2-7, is DAMVIQNPRYQVTQFGKPVTLSCSQTLNHNVMYWYQQKSSQAPKLLFHYYDKDFNNEADTPDNFQSRRPNTSFCFLDIRSPGLGDTAMYLCATSLASLEQYFGPGTRLTVT.

This clonotype was seen only a few times. CDR3 protein: CSVVGHSNQPQHF. The CDR3 DNA sequence: TGCAGCGTTGTGGGGCATAGCAATCAGCCCCAGCATTTT. This chain connects TRBV29-1 to TRBJ1-5; TRBD1 might be the D (5 bases). Germline CDR1 reads SQVTM; CDR2 reads ANQGSEA. V lost 4 bases and J 0 bases, leaving 7 bases between the germline ends. This CDR3 has 13 residues.

There are a few counts of this clonotype. The chain uses TRBV25-1 and TRBJ2-5; tentatively, D is TRBD1 (5 bases). V was pared by 8 bases and J by 1 base, with 11 bases between. CDR1 and CDR2 (germline): MGHDK, SYGVNS. This CDR3 is built from 13 residues. The CDR3 loop is CASQKGLQETQYF. CDR3 nucleotides: TGTGCCAGCCAGAAGGGGCTCCAAGAGACCCAGTACTTC.

This clonotype was seen more than once but under ten times. V and J are TRBV20-1 and TRBJ2-7, with 8 bases aligning to TRBD2. The length of the CDR3 is 14 residues. After removal of 3 bases from V and 2 bases from J, the junction contained 6 bases not matched to a gene. Germline V gene data show CDR1 as DFQATT and CDR2 as SNEGSKA (reference sequence). Here the CDR3 reads CSASISGTAYEQYF. The DNA for the CDR3 is TGCAGTGCTAGTATTAGCGGGACCGCCTACGAGCAGTACTTC.

This chain links TRBV25-1 with TRBJ2-7; possible D gene TRBD1, 6 bases. The length of the CDR3 is 14 residues. The V and J ends lost 5 bases and 2 bases respectively, with 13 bases between them. Germline loops: CDR1 MGHDK, CDR2 SYGVNS. In DNA form, the CDR3 reads TGTGCCAGCAGTCCTCGGACAGAAACCTACGAGCAGTACTTC. Protein sequence: CASSPRTETYEQYF.

At least ten counts were recorded for this clonotype. V gene TRBV5-6 combines with J gene TRBJ2-1; 7 positions match TRBD2. The CDR3 loop spans 14 amino acids. Germline V gene sequence: CDR1 SGHDT, CDR2 YYEEEE. V lost 4 bases, J lost 2 bases, and 3 bases stayed unmatched. In DNA form, the CDR3 reads TGTGCCAGCAGCCCGACTAGCCCCTACAATGAGCAGTTCTTC. This sequence encodes CASSPTSPYNEQFF.

This clonotype was counted at least ten times. The chain uses TRBV5-1 and TRBJ2-1, with 9 bases fitting TRBD2. The CDR3 is made up of 14 amino acids. Trimming cost V 5 bases and J 7 bases; bases outside gene matches: 7. CDR1 and CDR2 from the germline V gene are SGHRS and YFSETQ. The DNA for the CDR3 is TGCGCCAGCAGAGTAGCGGGAGTGGAAAATGAGCAGTTCTTC. Its translation: CASRVAGVENEQFF. The variable domain in full, completed from reference TRBV5-1 and TRBJ2-1, reads KAGVTQTPRYLIKTRGQQVTLSCSPISGHRSVSWYQQTPGQGLQFLFEYFSETQRNKGNFPGRFSGRQFSNSRSEMNVSTLELGDSALYLCASRVAGVENEQFFGPGTRLTVL.

This clonotype was counted a few times. This rearrangement joins TRBV29-1 to TRBJ2-3, with TRBD2 as a possible D gene (6 bases). Trimming removed 2 bases from V and 5 bases from J, with 26 bases in between. The CDR3 has 18 amino acids. The V gene's germline CDR1 is SQVTM and CDR2 ANQGSEA. The CDR3 nucleotides are TGCAGCGTTGAAAACCCCGGGACTCCGGGAGTCGGAGGAGATACGCAGTATTTT. As protein: CSVENPGTPGVGGDTQYF.

This chain links TRBV20-1 with TRBJ2-1; TRBD2 agrees at 8 bases. The length of the CDR3 is 15 residues. Germline CDR1 is DFQATT and CDR2 is SNEGSKA (reference sequence). The J segment lost 3 bases and the V segment lost 6 bases, leaving 10 bases of the junction unmatched. The CDR3 sequence is CSARSGTRLYNEQFF. Written as DNA, the CDR3 is TGCAGTGCCCGCTCCGGGACTAGACTCTACAATGAGCAGTTCTTC.

This clonotype has ten or more counts. The chain couples TRBV7-3 to TRBJ2-1; tentatively, D is TRBD2 (6 bases). The germline V gene has CDR1 SGHTA and CDR2 FQGTGA. Between the trimmed V and J ends, which lost 5 bases and 2 bases, there was a span of 13 bases. This CDR3 spans 15 amino acids. The CDR3 DNA reads TGTGCCAGCAGCCTCGGGACTGCTACCTACAATGAGCAGTTCTTC. The encoded protein is CASSLGTATYNEQFF.

This clonotype was seen more than once but under ten times. The V call is TRBV7-9, the J call TRBJ2-3, with TRBD2 identical over 8 bases. Germline values: CDR1 SEHNR, CDR2 FQNEAQ (reference sequence). The V segment lost 5 bases and the J segment 5 bases; nucleotides outside the gene matches: 18. The CDR3 is 18 residues long. Here the CDR3 DNA reads TGTGCCAGCAGCCACGCCCTCGGGGGACTAGTGAAGAAAGATACGCAGTATTTT. This sequence encodes CASSHALGGLVKKDTQYF.

This clonotype was detected a few times. The rearrangement uses TRBV28 and TRBJ2-6; the match to TRBD2 covers 9 bases. With 6 bases clipped from V and 3 bases from J, the junction kept 12 bases outside the gene matches. Per the germline V gene, CDR1 is MDHEN and CDR2 is SYDVKM. There are 18 residues in the CDR3. The CDR3 DNA is TGTGCCAGCAGCGCCCGCCTAGCGGGATTGGGTGGGGCCAACGTCCTGACTTTC. This encodes CASSARLAGLGGANVLTF. Looking up the rest from reference TRBV28 and TRBJ2-6 gives the full variable domain: DVKVTQSSRYLVKRTGEKVFLECVQDMDHENMFWYRQDPGLGLRLIYFSYDVKMKEKGDIPEGYSVSREKKERFSLILESASTNQTSMYLCASSARLAGLGGANVLTFGAGSRLTVL.

This clonotype was detected a few times. V gene TRBV12-3 or TRBV12-4 combines with J gene TRBJ2-3; 7 bases align to TRBD2. Unmatched junction bases numbered 8, after V lost 5 bases and J lost 0 bases. The CDR3 spans 16 residues. The CDR3 sequence: CASSASLADSTDTQYF. CDR3 coding DNA: TGTGCCAGCAGTGCCTCCCTAGCGGATAGCACAGATACGCAGTATTTT.

This clonotype turned up a few times. This chain connects TRBV18 to TRBJ2-3; possible D gene TRBD2, 5 bases. CDR3 length: 16 amino acids. V dropped 3 bases and J dropped 5 bases, with 18 bases sitting between them. Germline CDR1 and CDR2: KGHSH and LQKENI. The CDR3 DNA reads as TGTGCCAGCTCACCCACACGACCGGGGATGGTAGATACGCAGTATTTT. Residues: CASSPTRPGMVDTQYF.

This clonotype occurred many times. V gene TRBV5-1 combines with J gene TRBJ2-4; D uncertain. The CDR3 has 14 residues. V lost 2 bases and J lost 1, with 7 bases in between. Germline V gives CDR1 SGHRS, CDR2 YFSETQ. CDR3: CASSFEVAKNIQYF. In DNA, the CDR3 is TGCGCCAGCAGCTTTGAGGTGGCCAAAAACATTCAGTACTTC.

This clonotype has at least ten counts. V is TRBV5-1 and J is TRBJ2-7, with a weak D call TRBD1 (6 bases). Trimming removed 4 bases at V and 6 bases at J, with 20 bases between. Germline V gene sequence: CDR1 SGHRS, CDR2 YFSETQ. CDR3 length: 15 residues. CDR3 in amino acids: CASSPNLGQTSEQYF. The CDR3 DNA follows: TGCGCCAGCAGCCCCAATTTAGGACAGACATCCGAGCAGTACTTC. Using reference TRBV5-1 and TRBJ2-7 for the parts outside the CDR3, the full variable domain is KAGVTQTPRYLIKTRGQQVTLSCSPISGHRSVSWYQQTPGQGLQFLFEYFSETQRNKGNFPGRFSGRQFSNSRSEMNVSTLELGDSALYLCASSPNLGQTSEQYFGPGTRLTVT.

The J gene is TRBJ2-3, the V gene TRBV5-1; D is ambiguous. The CDR3 has 12 residues. The V gene lost 4 bases and the J gene lost 6 bases, with 9 bases spanning the gap. Germline V CDR1 and CDR2: SGHRS, YFSETQ. CDR3: CASSAPKDTQYF. DNA of the CDR3: TGCGCCAGCAGCGCGCCGAAGGATACGCAGTATTTT.